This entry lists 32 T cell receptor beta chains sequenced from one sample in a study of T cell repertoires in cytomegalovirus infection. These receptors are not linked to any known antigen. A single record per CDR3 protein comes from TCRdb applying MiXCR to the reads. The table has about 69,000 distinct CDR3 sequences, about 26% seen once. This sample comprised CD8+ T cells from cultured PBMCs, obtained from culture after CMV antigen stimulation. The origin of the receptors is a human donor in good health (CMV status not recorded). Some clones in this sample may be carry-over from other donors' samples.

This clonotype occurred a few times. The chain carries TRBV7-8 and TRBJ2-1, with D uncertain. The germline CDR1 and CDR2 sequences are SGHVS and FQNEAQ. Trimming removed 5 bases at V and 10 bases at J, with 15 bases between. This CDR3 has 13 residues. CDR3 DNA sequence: TGTGCCAGCAGCCACACTCCCGGTCGGGAGCAGTTCTTC. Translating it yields CASSHTPGREQFF.

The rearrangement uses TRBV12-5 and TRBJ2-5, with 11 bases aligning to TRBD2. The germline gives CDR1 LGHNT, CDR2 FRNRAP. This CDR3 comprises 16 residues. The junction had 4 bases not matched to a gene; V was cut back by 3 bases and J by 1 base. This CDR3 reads CASGLGTSGLQETQYF. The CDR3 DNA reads TGTGCTAGTGGTTTAGGGACTAGCGGCCTCCAAGAGACCCAGTACTTC.

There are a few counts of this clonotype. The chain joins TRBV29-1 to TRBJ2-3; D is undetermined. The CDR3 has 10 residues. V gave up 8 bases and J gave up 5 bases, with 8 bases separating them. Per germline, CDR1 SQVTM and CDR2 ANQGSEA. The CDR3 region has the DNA TGCAGCTTCCATCTAGATACGCAGTATTTT. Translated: CSFHLDTQYF.

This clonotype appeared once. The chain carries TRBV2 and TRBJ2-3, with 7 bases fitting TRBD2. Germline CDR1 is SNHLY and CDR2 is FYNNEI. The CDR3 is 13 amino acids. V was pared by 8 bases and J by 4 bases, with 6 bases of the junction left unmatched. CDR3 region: CASDERDADTQYF. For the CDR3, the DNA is TGTGCCAGCGATGAGCGGGACGCAGATACGCAGTATTTT.

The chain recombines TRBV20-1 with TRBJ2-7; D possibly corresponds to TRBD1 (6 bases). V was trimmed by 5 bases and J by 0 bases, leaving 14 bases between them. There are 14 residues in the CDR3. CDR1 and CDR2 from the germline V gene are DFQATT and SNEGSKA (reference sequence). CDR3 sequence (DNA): TGCAGTGCTCTAACGGAGGACAGCTCCTACGAGCAGTACTTC. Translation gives CSALTEDSSYEQYF.

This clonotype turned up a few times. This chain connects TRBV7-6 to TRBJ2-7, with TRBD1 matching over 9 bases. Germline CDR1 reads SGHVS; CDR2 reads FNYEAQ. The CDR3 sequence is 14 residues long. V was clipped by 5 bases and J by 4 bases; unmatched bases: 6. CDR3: CASSRDRDGYEQYF. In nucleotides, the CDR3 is TGTGCCAGCAGCCGGGACAGGGATGGTTACGAGCAGTACTTC.

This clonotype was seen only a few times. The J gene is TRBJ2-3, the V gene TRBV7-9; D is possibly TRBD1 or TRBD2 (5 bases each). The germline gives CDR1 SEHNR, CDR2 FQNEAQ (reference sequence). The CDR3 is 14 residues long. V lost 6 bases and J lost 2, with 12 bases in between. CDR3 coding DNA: TGTGCCAGCAGTGGGGGACGTACCACAGATACGCAGTATTTT. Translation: CASSGGRTTDTQYF.

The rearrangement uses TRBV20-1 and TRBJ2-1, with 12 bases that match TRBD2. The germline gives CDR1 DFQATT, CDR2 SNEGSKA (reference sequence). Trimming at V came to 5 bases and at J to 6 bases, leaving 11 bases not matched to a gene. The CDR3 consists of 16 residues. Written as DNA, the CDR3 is TGCAGTGCTGTCTTTGATGGACTAGCGGGAATCAATGAGCAGTTCTTC. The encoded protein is CSAVFDGLAGINEQFF.

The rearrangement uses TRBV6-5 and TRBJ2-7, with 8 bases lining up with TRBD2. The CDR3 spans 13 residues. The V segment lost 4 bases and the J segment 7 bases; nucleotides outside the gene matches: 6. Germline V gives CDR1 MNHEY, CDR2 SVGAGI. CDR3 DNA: TGTGCCAGCAGTTCCCCGGGACTAGAAGAGCAGTACTTC. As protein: CASSSPGLEEQYF.

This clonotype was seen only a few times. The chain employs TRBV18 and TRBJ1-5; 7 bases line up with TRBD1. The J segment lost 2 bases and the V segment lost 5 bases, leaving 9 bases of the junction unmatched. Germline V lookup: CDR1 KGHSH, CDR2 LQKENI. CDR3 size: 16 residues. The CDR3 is CASSSEGAGGNQPQHF. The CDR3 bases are TGTGCCAGCTCATCGGAGGGGGCGGGAGGCAATCAGCCCCAGCATTTT.

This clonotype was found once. CDR3 in DNA: TGTGCCAGCAGCTTGGCGGGGGGTACGGTCCAGACCCAGTACTTC. Its protein is CASSLAGGTVQTQYF. V gene TRBV5-6 combines with J gene TRBJ2-5; TRBD2 matches at 7 bases. In germline, CDR1 is SGHDT, CDR2 YYEEEE. V lost 0 bases to trimming and J lost 6 bases; unmatched junction nucleotides: 8. The CDR3 totals 15 residues.

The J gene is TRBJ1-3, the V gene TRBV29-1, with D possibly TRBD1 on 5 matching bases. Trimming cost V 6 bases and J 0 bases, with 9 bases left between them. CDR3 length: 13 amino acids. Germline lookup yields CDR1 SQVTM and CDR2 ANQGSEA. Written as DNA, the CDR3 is TGCAGCGTCGACGGGGGCTCTGGAAACACCATATATTTT. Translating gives CSVDGGSGNTIYF.

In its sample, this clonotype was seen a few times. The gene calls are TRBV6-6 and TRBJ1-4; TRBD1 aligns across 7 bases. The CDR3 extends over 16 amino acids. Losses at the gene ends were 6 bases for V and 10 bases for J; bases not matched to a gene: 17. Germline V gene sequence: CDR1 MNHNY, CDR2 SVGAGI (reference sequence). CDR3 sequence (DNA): TGTGCCAGCAGCAACCTACAACAGGGGAAAGCTGGAAAACTGTTTTTT. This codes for CASSNLQQGKAGKLFF.

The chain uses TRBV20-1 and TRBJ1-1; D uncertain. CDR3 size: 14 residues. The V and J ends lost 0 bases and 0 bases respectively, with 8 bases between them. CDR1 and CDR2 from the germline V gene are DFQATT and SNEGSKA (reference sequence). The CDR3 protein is CSARDESVNTEAFF. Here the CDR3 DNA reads TGCAGTGCTAGAGATGAGTCGGTGAACACTGAAGCTTTCTTT.

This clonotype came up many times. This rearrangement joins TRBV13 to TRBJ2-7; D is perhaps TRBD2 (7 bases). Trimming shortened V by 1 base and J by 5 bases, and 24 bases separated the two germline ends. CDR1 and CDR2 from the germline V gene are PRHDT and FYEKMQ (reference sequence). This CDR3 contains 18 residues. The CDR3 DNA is TGTGCCAGCAGCTTAGAATCTTGGGAGGGGGACGAAGTCCACGAGCAGTACTTC. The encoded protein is CASSLESWEGDEVHEQYF.

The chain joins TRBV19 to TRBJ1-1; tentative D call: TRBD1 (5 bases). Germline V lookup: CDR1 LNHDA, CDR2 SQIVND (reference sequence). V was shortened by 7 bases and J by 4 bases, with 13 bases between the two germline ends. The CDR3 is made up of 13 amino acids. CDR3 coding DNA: TGTGCCAGTACCTGGGGTGGGGGCACTGAAGCTTTCTTT. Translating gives CASTWGGGTEAFF.

The chain's CDR3 is CASSYLRGGNTEAFF. The CDR3 region has the DNA TGTGCCAGCAGTTATCTTCGGGGGGGGAACACTGAAGCTTTCTTT. J is TRBJ1-1 and V is TRBV28, with D tentatively TRBD1 (5 bases). This CDR3 spans 15 amino acids. Germline lookup yields CDR1 MDHEN and CDR2 SYDVKM. V was shortened by 4 bases and J by 1 base, with 13 bases between the two germline ends.

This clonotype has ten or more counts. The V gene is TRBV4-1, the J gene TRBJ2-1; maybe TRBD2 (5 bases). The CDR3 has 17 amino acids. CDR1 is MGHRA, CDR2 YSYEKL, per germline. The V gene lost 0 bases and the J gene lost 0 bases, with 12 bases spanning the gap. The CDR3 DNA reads TGCGCCAGCAGCCAAGATTCTACAGACTACTCCTACAATGAGCAGTTCTTC. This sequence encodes CASSQDSTDYSYNEQFF.

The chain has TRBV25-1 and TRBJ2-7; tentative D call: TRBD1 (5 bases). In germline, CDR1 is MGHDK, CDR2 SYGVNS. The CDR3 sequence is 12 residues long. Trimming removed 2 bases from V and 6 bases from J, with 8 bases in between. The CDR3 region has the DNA TGTGCCAGCAGTGAAACAGGTCCCGAGCAGTACTTC. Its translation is CASSETGPEQYF.

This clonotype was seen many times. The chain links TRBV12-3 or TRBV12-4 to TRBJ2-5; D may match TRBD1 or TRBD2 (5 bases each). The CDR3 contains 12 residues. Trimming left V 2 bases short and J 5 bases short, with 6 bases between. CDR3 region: CASSLWGETQYF. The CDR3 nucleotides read TGTGCCAGCAGTTTATGGGGGGAGACCCAGTACTTC.

CDR3 residues: CASTITNYGYTF. CDR3 DNA sequence: TGTGCCAGCACTATCACAAACTATGGCTACACCTTC. The rearrangement uses TRBV12-3 or TRBV12-4 and TRBJ1-2; no definite D call. The CDR3 runs to 12 residues. The V end lost 7 bases, the J end lost 2 bases, and 8 bases lay between the germline ends.

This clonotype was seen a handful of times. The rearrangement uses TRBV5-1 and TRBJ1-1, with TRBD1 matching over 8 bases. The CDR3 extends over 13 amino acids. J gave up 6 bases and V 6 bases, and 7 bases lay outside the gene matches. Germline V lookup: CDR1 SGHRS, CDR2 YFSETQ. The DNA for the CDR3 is TGCGCCAGCACACTTCAGGGGGCAGCTGAAGCTTTCTTT. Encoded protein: CASTLQGAAEAFF.

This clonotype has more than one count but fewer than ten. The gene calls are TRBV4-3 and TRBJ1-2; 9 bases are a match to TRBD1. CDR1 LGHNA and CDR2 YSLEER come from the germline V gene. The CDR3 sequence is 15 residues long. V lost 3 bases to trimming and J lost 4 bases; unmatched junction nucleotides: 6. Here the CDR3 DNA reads TGCGCCAGCAGCCAGGGACAGGGTCGTTTCTATGGCTACACCTTC. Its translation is CASSQGQGRFYGYTF.

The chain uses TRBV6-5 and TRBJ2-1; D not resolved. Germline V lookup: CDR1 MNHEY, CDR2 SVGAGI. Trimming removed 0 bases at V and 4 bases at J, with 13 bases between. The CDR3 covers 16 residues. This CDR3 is CASSYSKQDGYNEQFF. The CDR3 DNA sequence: TGTGCCAGCAGTTACTCGAAGCAGGACGGATACAATGAGCAGTTCTTC.

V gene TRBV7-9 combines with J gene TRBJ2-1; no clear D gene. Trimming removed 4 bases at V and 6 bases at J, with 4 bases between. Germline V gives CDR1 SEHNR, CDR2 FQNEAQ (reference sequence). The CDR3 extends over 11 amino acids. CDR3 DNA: TGTGCCAGCAGCTCTTCCAATGAGCAGTTCTTC. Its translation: CASSSSNEQFF. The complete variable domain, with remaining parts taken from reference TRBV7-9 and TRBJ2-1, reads DTGVSQNPRHKITKRGQNVTFRCDPISEHNRLYWYRQTLGQGPEFLTYFQNEAQLEKSRLLSDRFSAERPKGSFSTLEIQRTEQGDSAMYLCASSSSNEQFFGPGTRLTVL.

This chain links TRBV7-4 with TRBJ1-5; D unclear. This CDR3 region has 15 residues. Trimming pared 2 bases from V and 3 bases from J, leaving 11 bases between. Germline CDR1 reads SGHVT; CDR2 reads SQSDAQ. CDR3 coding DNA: TGTGCCAGCAGCTTATTTGGGGAGGACAATCAGCCCCAGCATTTT. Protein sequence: CASSLFGEDNQPQHF.

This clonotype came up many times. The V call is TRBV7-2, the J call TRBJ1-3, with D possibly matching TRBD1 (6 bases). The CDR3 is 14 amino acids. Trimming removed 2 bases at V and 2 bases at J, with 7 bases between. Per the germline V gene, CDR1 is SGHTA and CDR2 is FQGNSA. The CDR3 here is CASSLNRAGNTIYF. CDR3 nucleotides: TGTGCCAGCAGCTTAAACAGGGCTGGAAACACCATATATTTT.

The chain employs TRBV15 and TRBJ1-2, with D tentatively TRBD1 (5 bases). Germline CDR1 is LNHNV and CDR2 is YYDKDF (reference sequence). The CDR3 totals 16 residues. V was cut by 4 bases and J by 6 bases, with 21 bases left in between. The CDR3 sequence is CATSISSRGRKDGYTF. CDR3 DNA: TGTGCCACCAGCATTAGCTCCCGGGGCAGGAAAGATGGCTACACCTTC.

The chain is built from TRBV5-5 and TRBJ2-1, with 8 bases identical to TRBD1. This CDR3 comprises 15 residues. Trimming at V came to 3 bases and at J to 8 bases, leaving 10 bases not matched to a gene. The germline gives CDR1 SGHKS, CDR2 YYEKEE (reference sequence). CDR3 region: CASSSPQGAMDEQFF. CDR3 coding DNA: TGTGCCAGCAGCTCTCCCCAGGGGGCTATGGATGAGCAGTTCTTC.

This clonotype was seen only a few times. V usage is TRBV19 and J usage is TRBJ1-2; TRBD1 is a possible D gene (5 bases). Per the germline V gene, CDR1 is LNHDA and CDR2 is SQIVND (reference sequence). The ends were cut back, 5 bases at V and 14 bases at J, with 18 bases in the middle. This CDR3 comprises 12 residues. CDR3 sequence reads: CASSPGGGAKTF. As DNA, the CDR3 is TGTGCCAGTAGTCCCGGTGGAGGGGCTAAAACCTTC. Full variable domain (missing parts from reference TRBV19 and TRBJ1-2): DGGITQSPKYLFRKEGQNVTLSCEQNLNHDAMYWYRQDPGQGLRLIYYSQIVNDFQKGDIAEGYSVSREKKESFPLTVTSAQKNPTAFYLCASSPGGGAKTFGSGTRLTVV.

CDR3: CASSRTTVVSSYNSPLHF. CDR3 DNA sequence: TGTGCCAGCAGCCGTACGACTGTTGTAAGCTCCTATAATTCACCCCTCCACTTT. The genes are TRBV5-5 and TRBJ1-6; D gene ambiguous. The CDR3 is made up of 18 amino acids. Trimming removed 4 bases at V and 0 bases at J, with 17 bases between. In germline, CDR1 is SGHKS, CDR2 YYEKEE (reference sequence).

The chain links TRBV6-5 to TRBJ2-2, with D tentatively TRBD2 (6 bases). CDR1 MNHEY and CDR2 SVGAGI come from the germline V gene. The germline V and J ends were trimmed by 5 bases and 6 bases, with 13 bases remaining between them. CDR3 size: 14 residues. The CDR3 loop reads CASSIREEAGELFF. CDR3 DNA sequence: TGTGCCAGCAGTATCAGGGAGGAAGCCGGGGAGCTGTTTTTT.